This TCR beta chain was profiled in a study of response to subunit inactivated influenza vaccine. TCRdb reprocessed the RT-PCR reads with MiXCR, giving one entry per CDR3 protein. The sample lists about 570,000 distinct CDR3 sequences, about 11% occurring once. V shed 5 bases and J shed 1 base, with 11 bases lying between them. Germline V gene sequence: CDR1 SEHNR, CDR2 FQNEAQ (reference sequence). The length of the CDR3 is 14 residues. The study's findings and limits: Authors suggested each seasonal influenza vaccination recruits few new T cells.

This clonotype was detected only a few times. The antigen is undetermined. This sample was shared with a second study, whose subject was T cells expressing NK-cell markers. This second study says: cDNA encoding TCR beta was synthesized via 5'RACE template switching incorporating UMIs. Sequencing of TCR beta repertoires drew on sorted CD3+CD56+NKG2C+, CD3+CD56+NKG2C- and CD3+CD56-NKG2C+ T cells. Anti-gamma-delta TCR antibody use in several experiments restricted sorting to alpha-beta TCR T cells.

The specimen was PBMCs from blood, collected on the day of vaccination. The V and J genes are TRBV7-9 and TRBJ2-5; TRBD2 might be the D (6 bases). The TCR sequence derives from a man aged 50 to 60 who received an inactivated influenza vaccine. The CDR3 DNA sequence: TGTGCCAGCAGCAGAGGGACTGTCCAAGAGACCCAGTACTTC. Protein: CASSRGTVQETQYF.